Listed below are T cell receptor beta chains from one sample, sequenced in a study of shared clonotypes between healthy human individuals. Sequencing used immunoSEQ multiplex PCR; TCRdb keeps in-frame clones, though not all of them. The sample has around 1.6 million clones; approximately 98% are singletons. The sample consisted of naive CD4+ T cells sorted from blood. The receptor set was obtained from a man aged 25 to 40 in good health. The CDR3 runs from the conserved cysteine through the conserved F or W. A D gene is named only where the DNA matches it firmly. A clone size is listed for some rows: how often the clone was seen (once, few, many), or a class if it is expanded.

. | . | TRBJ2-3 | TRBV6-6 | TGTGCCAGCGGGATGGGCTTCACAGATACGCAGTATTTT | CASGMGFTDTQYF
. | TRBD1 | TRBJ1-1 | TRBV7-9 | TGTGCCAGCAGCTTTGGACAGGGGTTTATGAACACTGAAGCTTTCTTT | CASSFGQGFMNTEAFF
. | . | TRBJ2-3 | TRBV7-9 | TGTGCCAGCAGCCGAGCCGGGAGTCTGTGGGATACGCAGTATTTT | CASSRAGSLWDTQYF
. | . | TRBJ2-1 | TRBV15 | TGTGCCACCAGCAGACTTCTACGGGGTGAGCAGTTCTTC | CATSRLLRGEQFF
. | . | TRBJ2-7 | TRBV7-9 | TGTGCCAGCAGCTTTTTCCGGGGTCCCGGGGCCTCCTACGAGCAGTACTTC | CASSFFRGPGASYEQYF
once | . | TRBJ2-7 | TRBV7-9 | TGTGCCAGCAGCTTAAGCCTTGGGACCGCCTCCTACGAGCAGTACTTC | CASSLSLGTASYEQYF
. | . | TRBJ2-5 | TRBV29-1 | TGCAGCGTTGGAGATGCCGGGACACTCGCGGGCTCCCAGTACTTC | CSVGDAGTLAGSQYF
. | TRBD1 | TRBJ2-1 | TRBV7-2 | TGTGCCAGCAGCCCGGACAGGGCTAGGTACAATGAGCAGTTCTTC | CASSPDRARYNEQFF
. | . | TRBJ2-4 | TRBV13 | TGTGCCAGCAGCTCGAGTAATGGGGCCAAAAACATTCAGTACTTC | CASSSSNGAKNIQYF
once | . | TRBJ1-5 | TRBV28 | TGTGCCAGCAACCCCCCGGGAGGTCAGCCCCAGCATTTT | CASNPPGGQPQHF
. | TRBD2 | TRBJ2-1 | TRBV7-8 | TGTGCCAGCAGCTTAGGCGGGACTAGGTCCTACAATGAGCAGTTCTTC | CASSLGGTRSYNEQFF
. | . | TRBJ2-7 | TRBV28 | TGTGCCAGCAGTCCATTAGGGGGGGTTATCCACGAGCAGTACTTC | CASSPLGGVIHEQYF
. | . | TRBJ2-7 | TRBV27 | TGTGCCAGCAGCCCGGGAAGCTCCTACGAGCAGTACTTC | CASSPGSSYEQYF
. | . | TRBJ1-5 | TRBV15 | TGTGCCACCAGCAGAGATAGGAGCAGGGTCGGTCGTCAGCCCCAGCATTTT | CATSRDRSRVGRQPQHF
. | . | TRBJ1-4 | TRBV15 | TGTGCCACCAGCAGAGATTTCCAGGTGGTGACTAATGAAAAACTGTTTTTT | CATSRDFQVVTNEKLFF
. | TRBD2 | TRBJ2-3 | TRBV29-1 | TGCAGCGTTACTAGCGCGGGAGCGGGGGATACGCAGTATTTT | CSVTSAGAGDTQYF
. | . | TRBJ2-3 | TRBV18 | TGTGCCAGCTCACCCCCGACCCGGGACAACCGAATGAGCACAGATACGCAGTATTTT | CASSPPTRDNRMSTDTQYF
. | . | TRBJ2-3 | TRBV20-1 | TGCAGTGTGCGTAGTGTGGATACGCAGTATTTT | CSVRSVDTQYF
. | . | TRBJ1-1 | TRBV6-5 | TGTGCCAGCAGTTCCGGGACAACGAACACTGAAGCTTTCTTT | CASSSGTTNTEAFF
once | . | TRBJ2-2 | TRBV7-9 | TGTGCCAGCACTGCACCGGGCGGGGAGCTGTTTTTT | CASTAPGGELFF
. | . | TRBJ1-1 | TRBV7-2 | TGTGCCAGCAGAAGGGACCCCATGAACACTGAAGCTTTCTTT | CASRRDPMNTEAFF
. | TRBD1 | TRBJ2-7 | TRBV7-9 | TGTGCCAGCAGCTTAAGAGTTGGGACAGGGGGCTACGAGCAGTACTTC | CASSLRVGTGGYEQYF
. | . | TRBJ2-3 | TRBV27 | TGTGCCAGCAGTTTAGGGGACTTACAGGGAGATACGCAGTATTTT | CASSLGDLQGDTQYF
. | TRBD1 | TRBJ2-6 | TRBV28 | TGTGCCAGCAGTGTCAGGGGGTCTGGAGGGGCCAACGTCCTGACTTTC | CASSVRGSGGANVLTF
. | . | TRBJ1-1 | TRBV5-1 | TGCGCCAGCAGCTTCGGTGACAGCAGGGACACTGAAGCTTTCTTT | CASSFGDSRDTEAFF
. | . | TRBJ2-7 | TRBV20-1 | TGCAGTGCTACAGAGTTACGCGAGCAGTACTTC | CSATELREQYF
. | TRBD1 | TRBJ1-3 | TRBV5-1 | TGCGCCAGCAGCTTGGGGGACAGCGGAAACACCATATATTTT | CASSLGDSGNTIYF
. | . | TRBJ2-1 | TRBV7-2 | TGTGCCAGCAGCCATTCAACAGGGACGGTCTACAATGAGCAGTTCTTC | CASSHSTGTVYNEQFF
. | TRBD2 | TRBJ2-1 | TRBV10-2 | TGCGCCACCCTGTTGATGGGACTAGCGGGAGGGTCTTCCTACAATGAGCAGTTCTTC | CATLLMGLAGGSSYNEQFF
once | . | TRBJ1-3 | TRBV4-3 | TGCGCCAGCAGCCAAGATGATGTCGGCCCAGGCAACACCATATATTTT | CASSQDDVGPGNTIYF
. | . | TRBJ2-5 | TRBV18 | TGTGCCAGCTCACCACCGTCGTCCGAGACCCAGTACTTC | CASSPPSSETQYF
. | TRBD1 | TRBJ2-2 | TRBV5-6 | TGTGCCAGCAGCCCGACAGGGGCGAACACCGGGGAGCTGTTTTTT | CASSPTGANTGELFF